Included here is one T cell receptor (beta chain) sequence, with context. No antigen is known for it. The sampling schedule covered blood at baseline, cycle 4 day 1, and cycle 7 day 1. The CDR3 totals 12 residues. Germline lookup yields CDR1 KGHSH and CDR2 LQKENI. Deletions cut 4 bases from V and 4 bases from J, with 7 bases between. The record originates from a study of OX40 agonist ivuxolimab in advanced cancers. Study at large: Ivuxolimab, an antibody that agonizes OX40 (CD134), was administered to the patients.

Whole-study results and caveats: Partial responders receiving 0.1-3.0 mg/kg showed among the lowest clonal expansion.

TCRdb's copy holds only in-frame clones and misses some; the assay was immunoSEQ multiplex PCR. The sample has 45,000 to 55,000 clones, around 81% seen once. This chain connects TRBV18 to TRBJ1-2, with D possibly being TRBD1 (6 bases). The sample in question was CD4+ or CD8+ T cells sorted from blood, obtained in a trial of the OX40 agonist ivuxolimab. The receptor was derived from an adult with an advanced solid tumor such as melanoma, head and neck, liver or kidney cancer. The CDR3 sequence: CASSLDSYGYTF. The CDR3 DNA is TGTGCCAGCTCACTGGACAGCTATGGCTACACCTTC.